A single sample gave rise to the 23 T cell receptor beta chains below, sequenced in a study of identical twins. MiXCR was run by TCRdb on the 5' RACE reads, yielding one entry per CDR3 protein. The sample includes hundreds of thousands of distinct CDR3 sequences, approximately 18% of them seen just once. These data are also associated with another study on T cells expressing NK-cell markers.

Sequencing was carried out using PBMCs. The receptors originated from a woman under 30 in good health.

This clonotype was counted only a few times. The chain uses TRBV7-9 and TRBJ2-2; unclear D gene. This CDR3 spans 15 amino acids. V was shortened by 1 base and J by 4 bases, with 10 bases between the two germline ends. The germline gives CDR1 SEHNR, CDR2 FQNEAQ (reference sequence). This CDR3 is CASSLVQQLTGELFF. CDR3 bases: TGTGCCAGCAGCTTAGTTCAGCAGCTCACCGGGGAGCTGTTTTTT.

The J gene is TRBJ1-1, the V gene TRBV12-3 or TRBV12-4, with D possibly TRBD1 on 6 matching bases. The CDR3 is 14 amino acids. The germline V and J ends were trimmed by 6 bases and 1 base, with 12 bases remaining between them. CDR3 nucleotide sequence: TGTGCCAGCAGGCAAGACAGGCGGAACACTGAAGCTTTCTTT. Residues: CASRQDRRNTEAFF.

This clonotype was seen more than once but under ten times. V and J are TRBV3-1 and TRBJ1-3, with D uncertain. The CDR3 is 12 residues long. Trimming shortened V by 0 bases and J by 7 bases, and 4 bases separated the two germline ends. Germline CDR1 reads LGHDT; CDR2 reads YNNKEL (reference sequence). The CDR3 spells CASSQDPNTIYF. CDR3 in DNA: TGTGCCAGCAGCCAAGATCCCAACACCATATATTTT.

J is TRBJ2-2 and V is TRBV15; no reliable D call. The germline CDR1 and CDR2 sequences are LNHNV and YYDKDF (reference sequence). V dropped 7 bases and J dropped 1 base, with 16 bases sitting between them. The CDR3 extends over 16 amino acids. CDR3 residues: CATNPTAGENTGELFF. The CDR3 DNA sequence: TGTGCCACCAACCCTACGGCAGGAGAGAACACCGGGGAGCTGTTTTTT.

This CDR3 is CASSQGQRSYNEQFF. For the CDR3, the DNA is TGCGCCAGCAGCCAAGGACAGAGATCCTACAATGAGCAGTTCTTC. The chain employs TRBV4-3 and TRBJ2-1; D may be TRBD1 (5 bases). The CDR3 contains 15 residues. The V and J ends lost 1 base and 1 base respectively, with 8 bases between them. Germline V gene sequence: CDR1 LGHNA, CDR2 YSLEER.

This clonotype has more than one count but fewer than ten. The genes are TRBV4-2 and TRBJ2-1, with D unresolved. This CDR3 contains 16 residues. Germline V gene sequence: CDR1 LGHNA, CDR2 YNFKEQ. Trimming removed 0 bases at V and 4 bases at J, with 13 bases between. The CDR3 DNA reads as TGTGCCAGCAGCCAAGATATTGTAGCAGCTTACAATGAGCAGTTCTTC. It yields the protein CASSQDIVAAYNEQFF.

For the CDR3, the DNA is TGCAGCGTTGGGGGGCTTAGGCTTGGCTACACCTTC. Translated, it gives CSVGGLRLGYTF. The V and J genes are TRBV29-1 and TRBJ1-2, with a tentative D call TRBD1 (6 bases). V was pared by 4 bases and J by 7 bases, with 13 bases between. Germline CDR1 and CDR2: SQVTM and ANQGSEA. The CDR3 is made up of 12 amino acids.

This clonotype came up many times. The chain uses TRBV11-3 and TRBJ2-2; D possibly corresponds to TRBD1 (6 bases). The CDR3 totals 13 residues. CDR1 SGHNT and CDR2 YENEEA come from the germline V gene. The V and J ends lost 2 bases and 17 bases respectively, with 18 bases between them. The CDR3 coding sequence is TGTGCCAGCAGCTTACTCCGGGACACCCATCCCTTTTTT. This encodes CASSLLRDTHPFF.

The chain links TRBV5-1 to TRBJ2-5; 13 nucleotides agree with TRBD2. Germline V gene lookup returns CDR1 SGHRS and CDR2 YFSETQ. Trimming at V came to 1 base and at J to 5 bases, leaving 5 bases not matched to a gene. The length of the CDR3 is 16 residues. In DNA, the CDR3 is TGCGCCAGCAGCTTGACGGGACTAGCGGGAACGGAGACCCAGTACTTC. Its translation: CASSLTGLAGTETQYF.

This clonotype was seen a few times. The gene calls are TRBV7-9 and TRBJ2-5; 7 positions agree with TRBD1. In germline, CDR1 is SEHNR, CDR2 FQNEAQ (reference sequence). V gave up 4 bases and J gave up 3 bases; unmatched junction bases: 2. This CDR3 is built from 13 residues. As DNA, the CDR3 is TGTGCCAGCAGCTACGACAGGGAAGAGACCCAGTACTTC. Its translation is CASSYDREETQYF.

This clonotype has at least ten counts. The chain carries TRBV10-3 and TRBJ1-1, with D maybe TRBD1 (5 bases). The germline V and J ends were trimmed by 0 bases and 4 bases, with 12 bases remaining between them. CDR3 size: 15 residues. Germline lookup yields CDR1 ENHRY and CDR2 SYGVKD. CDR3 coding DNA: TGTGCCATCAGTGAGTCAGTAAGGGGATCCACTGAAGCTTTCTTT. Amino acids: CAISESVRGSTEAFF.

This clonotype was detected only a few times. The V gene is TRBV5-1, the J gene TRBJ2-7; 8 bases are shared with TRBD2. CDR1 and CDR2 from the germline V gene are SGHRS and YFSETQ. There are 15 residues in the CDR3. V was clipped by 4 bases and J by 0 bases; unmatched bases: 6. CDR3 protein: CASSQLAESSYEQYF. As DNA, the CDR3 is TGCGCCAGCAGCCAACTAGCGGAAAGCTCCTACGAGCAGTACTTC.

V and J are TRBV5-1 and TRBJ2-1, with D perhaps TRBD2 (6 bases). This CDR3 region has 14 residues. V was cut by 2 bases and J by 6 bases, with 12 bases left in between. Per germline, CDR1 SGHRS and CDR2 YFSETQ. CDR3 DNA sequence: TGCGCCAGCAGCTTAGGGCAGGAGGGCAATGAGCAGTTCTTC. This gives the protein CASSLGQEGNEQFF.

There are a few counts of this clonotype. CDR3 protein: CASSLKQTSNTEAFF. In DNA form, the CDR3 reads TGTGCCAGCAGTCTTAAACAGACGAGTAACACTGAAGCTTTCTTT. V is TRBV6-1 and J is TRBJ1-1; no firm D call. Germline V CDR1 and CDR2: MNHNS, SASEGT. V lost 5 bases and J 2 bases, leaving 15 bases between the germline ends. This CDR3 region has 15 residues.

This clonotype occurred many times. CDR3 sequence reads: CASSPKPAGIKYTF. For the CDR3, the DNA is TGTGCCAGCAGCCCCAAGCCCGCGGGGATCAAGTACACCTTC. This chain joins TRBV7-2 and TRBJ1-2; D unresolved. V was clipped by 5 bases and J by 11 bases, with 21 bases between them. CDR3 length: 14 residues. Germline V gene lookup returns CDR1 SGHTA and CDR2 FQGNSA.

A few counts support this clonotype. This chain joins TRBV12-3 or TRBV12-4 and TRBJ1-5; possibly TRBD1 for D (5 bases). The length of the CDR3 is 16 residues. The V end lost 4 bases, the J end lost 7 bases, and 20 bases lay between the germline ends. CDR3 sequence (DNA): TGTGCCAGCAGTTCACGGGGGAGGCTCAGCGAGCAGCCCCAGCATTTT. It yields the protein CASSSRGRLSEQPQHF.

This chain uses TRBV20-1 with TRBJ2-1; 11 bases line up with TRBD2. V dropped 0 bases and J dropped 9; count of bases not matched to a gene: 4. There are 14 residues in the CDR3. Looked up from germline, CDR1 is DFQATT and CDR2 is SNEGSKA (reference sequence). This chain's CDR3 is CSARDSGGAPEQFF. CDR3 nucleotide sequence: TGCAGTGCTAGAGATAGCGGGGGGGCCCCTGAGCAGTTCTTC.

This clonotype was seen at least ten times. V and J are TRBV6-1 and TRBJ2-1, with D uncertain. V was pared by 5 bases and J by 9 bases, with 14 bases between. Germline V CDR1 and CDR2: MNHNS, SASEGT. The CDR3 extends over 13 amino acids. This chain's CDR3 is CASSLPVTGEQFF. The CDR3 DNA is TGTGCCAGCAGTCTTCCCGTCACCGGTGAGCAGTTCTTC.

This chain connects TRBV20-1 to TRBJ2-1; 11 bases agree with TRBD2. Per germline, CDR1 DFQATT and CDR2 SNEGSKA (reference sequence). Trimming cost V 0 bases and J 2 bases; bases outside gene matches: 21. The CDR3 has 22 amino acids. The CDR3 coding sequence is TGCAGTGCTAGAGATCTCCCAAACCAGCCGTTCGCTAGCGGGGGGCCCTACAATGAGCAGTTCTTC. Residues: CSARDLPNQPFASGGPYNEQFF.

V is TRBV18 and J is TRBJ2-7; a possible D gene is TRBD2 (5 bases). With 3 bases removed from V and 5 bases from J, the gap between germline ends came to 8 bases. CDR3 length: 12 amino acids. Germline CDR1 KGHSH, CDR2 LQKENI. CDR3 protein: CASSPQRDEQYF. CDR3 coding DNA: TGTGCCAGCTCACCTCAGAGGGACGAGCAGTACTTC.

The chain joins TRBV6-1 to TRBJ2-7; D might be TRBD2 (6 bases). This CDR3 contains 16 residues. Germline V lookup: CDR1 MNHNS, CDR2 SASEGT. Trimming took 4 bases from V and 0 from J, leaving 16 bases between them. CDR3 region: CASSALGGAFSYEQYF. DNA of the CDR3: TGTGCCAGCAGTGCCCTGGGGGGAGCTTTCTCCTACGAGCAGTACTTC.

The CDR3 protein is CASSPRGQANTGELFF. CDR3 sequence (DNA): TGTGCCAGCAGCCCAAGGGGGCAGGCGAACACCGGGGAGCTGTTTTTT. The chain recombines TRBV9 with TRBJ2-2; 7 nucleotides align to TRBD1. Losses at the gene ends were 4 bases for V and 0 bases for J; bases not matched to a gene: 6. CDR1 is SGDLS, CDR2 YYNGEE, per germline. The CDR3 contains 16 residues.

This chain joins TRBV30 and TRBJ2-6; D uncertain. Per the germline V gene, CDR1 is GTSNPN and CDR2 is SVGIG (reference sequence). This CDR3 comprises 14 residues. The V end lost 4 bases, the J end lost 4 bases, and 11 bases lay between the germline ends. CDR3 sequence: CAWKVKRGANVLTF. CDR3 in DNA: TGTGCCTGGAAGGTGAAAAGAGGGGCCAACGTCCTGACTTTC.